These 10 T cell receptor beta chains originate from one sample sequenced in a study of T cell changes during pregnancy in multiple sclerosis. Assay used: immunoSEQ multiplex PCR; TCRdb lists only in-frame clones, some missing. The sample contains 40,000 to 50,000 clones, about 88% of which appear only once. The sequencing here drew on CD4+ T cells from peripheral blood mononuclear cells, taken in the first trimester of pregnancy. All receptors derive from a female donor with multiple sclerosis, enrolled in a pregnancy study.

The chain couples TRBV4-2 to TRBJ2-7, with 8 bases matching TRBD2. The junction had 7 bases not matched to a gene; V was cut back by 0 bases and J by 0 bases. This CDR3 is 17 amino acids long. Germline CDR1 and CDR2: LGHNA and YNFKEQ. CDR3 in amino acids: CASSQEGLGIPSYEQYF. The CDR3 DNA reads TGTGCCAGCAGCCAAGAGGGACTAGGGATCCCCTCCTACGAGCAGTACTTC.

The rearrangement joins TRBV18 to TRBJ2-3; 8 nucleotides match TRBD1. Germline V lookup: CDR1 KGHSH, CDR2 LQKENI. This CDR3 has 16 amino acids. V gave up 4 bases and J gave up 1 base; unmatched junction bases: 7. The CDR3: CASSLTWGQGTDTQYF. The CDR3 coding sequence is TGTGCCAGCTCACTAACTTGGGGACAGGGCACAGATACGCAGTATTTT. The variable domain in full, with the rest retrieved from reference TRBV18 and TRBJ2-3, is NAGVMQNPRHLVRRRGQEARLRCSPMKGHSHVYWYRQLPEEGLKFMVYLQKENIIDESGMPKERFSAEFPKEGPSILRIQQVVRGDSAAYFCASSLTWGQGTDTQYFGPGTRLTVL.

This clone was observed a few times. The chain combines TRBV7-9 with TRBJ1-1; TRBD1 aligns across 10 bases. Per germline, CDR1 SEHNR and CDR2 FQNEAQ (reference sequence). The V and J ends lost 3 bases and 0 bases, in that order; junction bases with no gene match: 4. The CDR3 sequence is 16 residues long. The CDR3 nucleotides read TGTGCCAGCAGCTTCGGACAGGGGGGTATGAACACTGAAGCTTTCTTT. It specifies CASSFGQGGMNTEAFF.

The gene calls are TRBV30 and TRBJ1-1, with D possibly TRBD1 on 5 matching bases. Trimming removed 1 base at V and 11 bases at J, with 11 bases between. CDR3 size: 11 residues. Germline assignment: CDR1 GTSNPN and CDR2 SVGIG (reference sequence). In nucleotides, the CDR3 is TGTGCCTGGAGTGCCGACAGTTTTGCTTTCTTT. Translating it yields CAWSADSFAFF. Based on the CDR3 plus reference TRBV30 and TRBJ1-1, the full variable domain is SQTIHQWPATLVQPVGSPLSLECTVEGTSNPNLYWYRQAAGRGLQLLFYSVGIGQISSEVPQNLSASRPQDRQFILSSKKLLLSDSGFYLCAWSADSFAFFGQGTRLTVV.

The DNA of the CDR3 is TGTGCCTGGAGTGTACGGGACAGAAGCTACGAGCAGTACTTC. Translated, it gives CAWSVRDRSYEQYF. This chain joins TRBV30 and TRBJ2-7, with 7 bases identical to TRBD1. Losses at the gene ends were 0 bases for V and 3 bases for J; bases not matched to a gene: 5. The CDR3 sequence is 14 residues long. Germline CDR1 GTSNPN, CDR2 SVGIG (reference sequence).

This chain uses TRBV28 with TRBJ1-5; D gene unclear. V shed 6 bases and J shed 3 bases, with 18 bases lying between them. The CDR3 totals 16 residues. Per the germline V gene, CDR1 is MDHEN and CDR2 is SYDVKM. CDR3 DNA: TGTGCCAGCAGGATACCGGGTCCTACTACCAATCAGCCCCAGCATTTT. Translating gives CASRIPGPTTNQPQHF. Full variable domain (missing parts from reference TRBV28 and TRBJ1-5): DVKVTQSSRYLVKRTGEKVFLECVQDMDHENMFWYRQDPGLGLRLIYFSYDVKMKEKGDIPEGYSVSREKKERFSLILESASTNQTSMYLCASRIPGPTTNQPQHFGDGTRLSIL.

This chain joins TRBV5-5 and TRBJ1-4; D possibly corresponds to TRBD1 (5 bases). V lost 5 bases, J lost 2 bases, and 13 bases lay in between. CDR1 and CDR2 from the germline V gene are SGHKS and YYEKEE (reference sequence). CDR3 length: 15 amino acids. CDR3 DNA: TGTGCCAGCAGGGGGGGGTGGGCCACTAATGAAAAACTGTTTTTT. It translates to CASRGGWATNEKLFF.

The chain carries TRBV30 and TRBJ1-5; 7 bases are shared with TRBD1. The CDR3 covers 14 residues. With V trimmed by 5 bases and J by 7 bases, 11 bases remained unmatched. The germline V gene has CDR1 GTSNPN and CDR2 SVGIG (reference sequence). CDR3 loop: CAWDPTGSGQPQHF. DNA of the CDR3: TGTGCCTGGGACCCGACAGGGTCGGGGCAGCCCCAGCATTTT.

The gene calls are TRBV10-3 and TRBJ2-3, with D possibly TRBD2 on 6 matching bases. From germline, CDR1 is ENHRY and CDR2 SYGVKD. The CDR3 consists of 14 residues. With 6 bases removed from V and 1 base from J, the gap between germline ends came to 11 bases. CDR3: CAIRSTGGTDTQYF. The DNA for the CDR3 is TGTGCCATCAGATCGACGGGAGGCACAGATACGCAGTATTTT.

The chain recombines TRBV18 with TRBJ1-5; 9 bases are shared with TRBD1. The CDR3 loop spans 14 amino acids. Germline values: CDR1 KGHSH, CDR2 LQKENI. Trimming cost V 6 bases and J 5 bases; bases outside gene matches: 5. CDR3 bases: TGTGCCAGCTCTCGGACAGGGGAATATCAGCCCCAGCATTTT. It translates to CASSRTGEYQPQHF. The whole variable domain, remainder taken from reference TRBV18 and TRBJ1-5, is NAGVMQNPRHLVRRRGQEARLRCSPMKGHSHVYWYRQLPEEGLKFMVYLQKENIIDESGMPKERFSAEFPKEGPSILRIQQVVRGDSAAYFCASSRTGEYQPQHFGDGTRLSIL.